The text below deals with one T cell receptor (beta chain). Its antigen is unknown. These data belong to a study of cytomegalovirus exposure and HLA in healthy donors. Overall study findings and caveats: The classifier reportedly diagnosed cytomegalovirus status with high sensitivity and specificity. The authors enumerated 180 or so TCR beta chains as linked to cytomegalovirus. Testing in vitro showed a few CMV-associated chains specific for CMV antigens.

Using immunoSEQ multiplex PCR, the repertoire was profiled, and TCRdb retains in-frame clones only, with some absent. The repertoire includes roughly 300,000 clones, 86% of them detected once, and around 0.8% sits in the top ten. CDR1 is SGDLS and CDR2 is YYNGEE in the germline V gene. With V trimmed by 4 bases and J by 5 bases, 9 bases remained unmatched. The CDR3 sequence is 15 residues long. The clonotype was recovered from a young woman in good health and CMV-seronegative. The sequenced sample was PBMCs. This sequence joins TRBV9 and TRBJ2-5, with 9 bases identical to TRBD2. CDR3 amino acids: CASSSTTSGTETQYF. The CDR3 bases are TGTGCCAGCAGCTCAACGACTAGCGGAACTGAGACCCAGTACTTC.